This T cell receptor beta chain was recovered during a study of cytomegalovirus exposure and HLA in healthy donors. Findings of the study overall: High specificity and sensitivity for cytomegalovirus status were reported for the classifier.

For this clone: Its antigen is undetermined.

Method: immunoSEQ multiplex PCR; TCRdb's copy keeps in-frame clones and lacks some. The table shows roughly 59,000 clones, with 85% to 95% occurring only once. The receptor comes from a man between 18 and 29 years old in good health and CMV-seropositive. Sequencing was done on a sample of PBMCs.

The CDR3 loop reads CASTPGDRSYNEQFF. DNA of the CDR3: TGCGCCAGCACCCCAGGGGATAGATCCTACAATGAGCAGTTCTTC. The J gene is TRBJ2-1, the V gene TRBV4-1, with D possibly TRBD1 on 6 matching bases. Germline-derived CDR1 and CDR2 are MGHRA and YSYEKL. V was cut by 7 bases and J by 1 base, with 14 bases left in between. The CDR3 consists of 15 residues.